The sequence of this TCR beta chain was determined in a study of T cells in Graves' hyperthyroidism and ophthalmopathy. Study information: At initial diagnosis, before any treatment had begun, peripheral blood was obtained.

TCR beta CDR3 regions were amplified from RNA transcripts. During a first-round RT-PCR of the TCR CDR3, the HTBI primer set was used. TCRdb re-called the multiplex PCR reads through MiXCR, storing one row per CDR3 protein. The sample shows hundreds of thousands of distinct CDR3 sequences, 14% of them seen only once. There are a few counts of this clonotype. Germline-derived CDR1 and CDR2 are MNHNS and SASEGT. The CDR3 totals 14 residues. V was clipped by 7 bases and J by 2 bases, with 15 bases between them. The genes are TRBV6-1 and TRBJ2-7; D not certain. The sequenced sample was blood. The source of this sequence is a young woman with Graves' hyperthyroidism. The CDR3 loop reads CASTLPGPTYEQYF. In DNA, the CDR3 is TGTGCCAGCACCCTACCCGGGCCGACCTACGAGCAGTACTTC.